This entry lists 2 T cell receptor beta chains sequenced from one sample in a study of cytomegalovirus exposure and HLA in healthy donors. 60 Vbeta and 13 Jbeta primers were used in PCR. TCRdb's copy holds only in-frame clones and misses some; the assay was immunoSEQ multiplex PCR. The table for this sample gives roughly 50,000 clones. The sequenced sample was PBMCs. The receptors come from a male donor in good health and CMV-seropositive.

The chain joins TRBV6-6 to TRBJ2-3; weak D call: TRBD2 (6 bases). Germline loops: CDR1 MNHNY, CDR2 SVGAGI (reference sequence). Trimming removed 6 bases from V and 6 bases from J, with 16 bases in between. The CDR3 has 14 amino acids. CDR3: CASSLTSGSDTQYF. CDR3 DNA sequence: TGTGCCAGCAGCCTGACTAGTGGGTCCGATACGCAGTATTTT.

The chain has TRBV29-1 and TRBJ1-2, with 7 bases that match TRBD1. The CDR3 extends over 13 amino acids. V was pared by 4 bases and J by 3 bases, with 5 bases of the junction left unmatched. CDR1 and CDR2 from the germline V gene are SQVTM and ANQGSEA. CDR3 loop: CSVGGTVDYGYTF. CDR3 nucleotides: TGCAGCGTTGGAGGGACAGTGGACTATGGCTACACCTTC.